This record looks at one TCR beta chain sequence and its context. The germline gives CDR1 SGHDT, CDR2 YYEEEE. The CDR3 contains 14 residues. V was trimmed by 1 base and J by 3 bases, leaving 5 bases between them. The data originate from a study of blood T cell repertoires in COVID-19. The wider study: In each case, the material was cDNA or gDNA derived from T cells, B-cell-depleted T cells, or PBMCs.

Sequenced by immunoSEQ multiplex PCR; TCRdb stores in-frame clones only, minus some. The profile shows about 80,000 clones, 65% to 85% of them singletons. The V call is TRBV5-6, the J call TRBJ2-6; D unresolved. The sample comprised peripheral blood. The sequence derives from a man aged 65 to 79 with active or convalescent COVID-19. CDR3 bases: TGTGCCAGCAGCTTGACTTTTGGGGCCAACGTCCTGACTTTC. As protein: CASSLTFGANVLTF.